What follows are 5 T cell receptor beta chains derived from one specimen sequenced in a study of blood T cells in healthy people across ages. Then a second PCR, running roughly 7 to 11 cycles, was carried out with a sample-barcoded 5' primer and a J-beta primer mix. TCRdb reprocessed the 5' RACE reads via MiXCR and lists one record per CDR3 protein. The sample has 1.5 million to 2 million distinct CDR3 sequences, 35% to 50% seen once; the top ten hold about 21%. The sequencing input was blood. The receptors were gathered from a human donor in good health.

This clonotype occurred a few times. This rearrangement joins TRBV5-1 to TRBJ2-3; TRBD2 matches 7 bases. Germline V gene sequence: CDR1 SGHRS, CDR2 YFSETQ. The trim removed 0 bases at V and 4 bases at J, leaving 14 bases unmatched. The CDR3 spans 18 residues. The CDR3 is CASSLDPTSLSGPDTQYF. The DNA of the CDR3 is TGCGCCAGCAGCTTGGACCCGACTAGCCTATCGGGGCCAGATACGCAGTATTTT.

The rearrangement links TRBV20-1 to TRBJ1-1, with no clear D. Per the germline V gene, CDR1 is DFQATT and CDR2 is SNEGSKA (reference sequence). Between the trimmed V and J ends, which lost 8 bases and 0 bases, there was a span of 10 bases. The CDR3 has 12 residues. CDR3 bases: TGCAGTTCGCTAAGGCTGAACACTGAAGCTTTCTTT. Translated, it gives CSSLRLNTEAFF.

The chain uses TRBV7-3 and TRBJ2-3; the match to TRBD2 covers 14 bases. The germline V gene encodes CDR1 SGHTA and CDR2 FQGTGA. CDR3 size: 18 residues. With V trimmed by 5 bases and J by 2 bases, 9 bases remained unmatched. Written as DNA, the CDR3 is TGTGCCAGCAGCCTAGGTGGACTAGCGGGGGGCCACACAGATACGCAGTATTTT. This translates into CASSLGGLAGGHTDTQYF.

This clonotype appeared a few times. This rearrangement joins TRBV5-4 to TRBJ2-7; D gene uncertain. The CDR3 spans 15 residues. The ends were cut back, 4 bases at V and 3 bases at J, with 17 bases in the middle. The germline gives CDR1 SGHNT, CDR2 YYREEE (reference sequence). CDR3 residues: CASSLAAGQVYEQYF. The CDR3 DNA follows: TGTGCCAGCAGCCTCGCAGCTGGGCAGGTCTACGAGCAGTACTTC. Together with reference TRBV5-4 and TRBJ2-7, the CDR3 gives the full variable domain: ETGVTQSPTHLIKTRGQQVTLRCSSQSGHNTVSWYQQALGQGPQFIFQYYREEENGRGNFPPRFSGLQFPNYSSELNVNALELDDSALYLCASSLAAGQVYEQYFGPGTRLTVT.

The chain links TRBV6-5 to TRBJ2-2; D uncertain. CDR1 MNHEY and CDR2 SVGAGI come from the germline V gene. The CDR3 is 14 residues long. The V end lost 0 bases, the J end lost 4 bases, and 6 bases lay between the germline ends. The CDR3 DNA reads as TGTGCCAGCAGTTACTCGAGAGGCACCGGGGAGCTGTTTTTT. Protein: CASSYSRGTGELFF.